Described below is a single TCR beta chain sequence and its context. TCRdb's copy holds only in-frame clones and misses some; the assay was immunoSEQ multiplex PCR. In the table there are millions of clones, 90% to 95% of which are singletons. This sample is part of a study of shared clonotypes between healthy human individuals. V was shortened by 8 bases and J by 2 bases, with 9 bases between the two germline ends. This CDR3 comprises 12 residues. Germline V lookup: CDR1 SGHDN, CDR2 FVKESK. Material: naive CD4+ T cells sorted from blood. Subset noted: CD45RA+ positively selected. The gene calls are TRBV14 and TRBJ2-5, with D perhaps matching TRBD1 (5 bases). This TCR came from a man between 18 and 35 years old in good health. In DNA form, the CDR3 reads TGTGCCAGCGGACACACTCAAGAGACCCAGTACTTC. It codes for CASGHTQETQYF.